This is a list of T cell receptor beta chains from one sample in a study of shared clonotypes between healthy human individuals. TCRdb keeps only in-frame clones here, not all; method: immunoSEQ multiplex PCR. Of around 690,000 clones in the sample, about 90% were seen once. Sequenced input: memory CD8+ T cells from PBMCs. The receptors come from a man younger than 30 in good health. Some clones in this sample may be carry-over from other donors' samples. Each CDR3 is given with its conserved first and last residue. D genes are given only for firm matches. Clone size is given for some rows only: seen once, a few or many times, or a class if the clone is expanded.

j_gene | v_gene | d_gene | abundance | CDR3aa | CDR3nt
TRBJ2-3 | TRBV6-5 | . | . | CASSRELSTDTQYF | TGTGCCAGCAGCCGGGAGTTGAGTACAGATACGCAGTATTTT
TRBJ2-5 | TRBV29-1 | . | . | CSVDLTGLTLETQYF | TGCAGCGTCGATCTCACGGGCCTGACCCTAGAGACCCAGTACTTC
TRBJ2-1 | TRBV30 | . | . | CAWSVSVGGGSYNEQFF | TGTGCCTGGAGTGTCTCAGTTGGGGGAGGCTCCTACAATGAGCAGTTCTTC
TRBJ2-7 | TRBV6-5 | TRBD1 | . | CASSYSAGGSEQYF | TGTGCCAGCAGTTACTCCGCAGGGGGAAGCGAGCAGTACTTC
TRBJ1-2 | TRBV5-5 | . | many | CASSLLHSQYGYTF | TGTGCCAGCAGCTTGCTCCACAGTCAATATGGCTACACCTTC
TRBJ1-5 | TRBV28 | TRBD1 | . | CASSWEDRENQPQHF | TGTGCCAGCAGCTGGGAGGACAGGGAAAATCAGCCCCAGCATTTT
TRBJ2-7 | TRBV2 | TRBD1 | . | CASNRRGTAYEQYF | TGTGCCAGCAACCGCAGGGGGACGGCCTACGAGCAGTACTTC
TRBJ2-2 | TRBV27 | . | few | CASSFEGNTGELFF | TGTGCCAGCAGTTTTGAGGGCAACACCGGGGAGCTGTTTTTT
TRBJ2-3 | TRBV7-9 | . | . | CASSPLTRSTDTQYF | TGTGCCAGCAGCCCCCTGACGCGATCCACAGATACGCAGTATTTT
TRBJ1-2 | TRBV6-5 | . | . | CASSYSNRFPYGYTF | TGTGCCAGCAGTTACTCGAACAGGTTTCCCTATGGCTACACCTTC
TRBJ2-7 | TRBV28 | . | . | CASTGGNSYEQYF | TGTGCCAGCACGGGCGGGAACTCCTACGAGCAGTACTTC
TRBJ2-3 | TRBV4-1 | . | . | CASSQAGLTDTQYF | TGCGCCAGCAGCCAAGCCGGGCTCACAGATACGCAGTATTTT
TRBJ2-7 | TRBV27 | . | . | CASSPSPGHFSYEQYF | TGTGCCAGCAGTCCTTCACCGGGACACTTCTCCTACGAGCAGTACTTC
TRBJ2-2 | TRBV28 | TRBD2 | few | CASSFATSGYTGELFF | TGTGCCAGCAGTTTTGCGACTAGCGGATACACCGGGGAGCTGTTTTTT
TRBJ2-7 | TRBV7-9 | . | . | CASSSLLIPSYEQYF | TGTGCCAGCAGCAGCTTATTGATACCTAGCTACGAGCAGTACTTC
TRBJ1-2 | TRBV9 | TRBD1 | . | CASKRYRHRGLYTF | TGTGCCAGCAAGCGGTATCGTCACAGGGGACTCTACACCTTC
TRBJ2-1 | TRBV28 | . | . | CASSLISNEQFF | TGTGCCAGCAGTTTAATTAGCAATGAGCAGTTCTTC
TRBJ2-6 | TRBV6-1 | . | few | CASSDQVSGANVLTF | TGTGCCAGCAGTGATCAGGTTTCTGGGGCCAACGTCCTGACTTTC
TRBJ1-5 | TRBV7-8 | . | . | CASSLVGGNNQPQHF | TGTGCCAGCAGCTTAGTTGGTGGAAACAATCAGCCCCAGCATTTT
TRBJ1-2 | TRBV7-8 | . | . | CASSLAGDTEGYGYTF | TGTGCCAGCAGCTTAGCGGGTGATACGGAGGGGTATGGCTACACCTTC
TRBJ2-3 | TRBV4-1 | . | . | CASSLRTHYTDTQYF | TGCGCCAGCAGCCTTCGGACTCATTACACAGATACGCAGTATTTT
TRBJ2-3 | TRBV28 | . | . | CASSTGPRDTQYF | TGTGCCAGCAGTACAGGACCAAGGGATACGCAGTATTTT
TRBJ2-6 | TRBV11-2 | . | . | CASSLVGQAVTGANVLTF | TGTGCCAGCAGCTTAGTCGGCCAGGCAGTAACTGGGGCCAACGTCCTGACTTTC
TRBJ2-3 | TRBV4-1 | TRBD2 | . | CASSQWDAGTSGLGDTQYF | TGCGCCAGCAGCCAATGGGATGCCGGGACTAGCGGGCTGGGAGATACGCAGTATTTT
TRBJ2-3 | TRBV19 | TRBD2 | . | CASSMISAGGTDTQYF | TGTGCCAGTAGTATGATTAGCGCGGGGGGCACAGATACGCAGTATTTT
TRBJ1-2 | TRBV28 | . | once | CASSYIPEGLGGYTF | TGTGCCAGCAGTTATATTCCAGAGGGTCTGGGTGGCTACACCTTC
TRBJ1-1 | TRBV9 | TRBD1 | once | CASSVGIQGVNTEAFF | TGTGCCAGCAGCGTAGGAATTCAGGGGGTGAACACTGAAGCTTTCTTT
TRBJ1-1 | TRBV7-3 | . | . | CASSLGMNTEAFF | TGTGCCAGCAGCTTAGGAATGAACACTGAAGCTTTCTTT
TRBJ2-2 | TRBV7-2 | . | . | CASSPSRIRGELFF | TGTGCCAGCAGCCCCTCTCGCATCAGGGGGGAGCTGTTTTTT
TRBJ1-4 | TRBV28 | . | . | CASSLWMAREKLFF | TGTGCCAGCAGTTTATGGATGGCTCGGGAAAAACTGTTTTTT
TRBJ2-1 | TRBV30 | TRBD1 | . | CAWSVQGSWYNEQFF | TGTGCCTGGAGTGTACAGGGGAGTTGGTACAATGAGCAGTTCTTC
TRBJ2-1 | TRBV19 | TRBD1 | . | CASTRQGSNEQFF | TGTGCCAGTACTAGACAGGGGAGCAATGAGCAGTTCTTC
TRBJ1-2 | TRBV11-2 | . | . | CASCPRTNYGYTF | TGTGCCAGCTGTCCTAGGACAAACTATGGCTACACCTTC
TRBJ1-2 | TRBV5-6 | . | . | CASSSIRGANYGYTF | TGTGCCAGCAGCTCAATCAGGGGCGCCAACTATGGCTACACCTTC
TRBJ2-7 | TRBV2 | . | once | CASSEKRVGESKGEQYF | TGTGCCAGCAGTGAAAAAAGAGTTGGGGAGTCGAAGGGGGAGCAGTACTTC
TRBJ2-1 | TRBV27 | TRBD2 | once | CASSLWEGGGNEQFF | TGTGCCAGCAGTTTATGGGAGGGAGGAGGAAATGAGCAGTTCTTC
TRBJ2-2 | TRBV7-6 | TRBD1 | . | CASSLFGTGGTGELFF | TGTGCCAGCAGCTTATTTGGGACAGGGGGAACCGGGGAGCTGTTTTTT
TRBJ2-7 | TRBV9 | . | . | CASSATIGGATYEQYF | TGTGCCAGCAGCGCAACCATAGGCGGGGCTACCTACGAGCAGTACTTC
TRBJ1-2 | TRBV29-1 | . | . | CSVPEWDGYTF | TGCAGCGTTCCCGAATGGGATGGCTACACCTTC
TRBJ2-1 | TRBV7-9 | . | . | CASSPTRDNEQFF | TGTGCCAGCAGCCCAACTAGGGACAATGAGCAGTTCTTC
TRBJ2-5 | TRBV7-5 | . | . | CARSLASGRETQYF | TGTGCCAGAAGCTTAGCTAGCGGGAGGGAGACCCAGTACTTC
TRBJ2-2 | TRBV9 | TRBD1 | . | CASSVGQGYTGELFF | TGTGCCAGCAGCGTAGGACAGGGATACACCGGGGAGCTGTTTTTT
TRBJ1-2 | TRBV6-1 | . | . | CASSDKNYGYTF | TGTGCCAGCTCGGACAAGAACTATGGCTACACCTTC
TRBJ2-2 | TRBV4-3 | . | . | CASSQKPGNTGELFF | TGCGCCAGCAGCCAAAAACCCGGTAACACCGGGGAGCTGTTTTTT
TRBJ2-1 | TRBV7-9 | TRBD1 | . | CASSPARQGPRNEQFF | TGTGCCAGCAGCCCAGCACGACAGGGACCACGCAATGAGCAGTTCTTC
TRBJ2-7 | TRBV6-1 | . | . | CATCPGYSSYEQYF | TGTGCCACCTGTCCGGGATACAGCTCCTACGAGCAGTACTTC
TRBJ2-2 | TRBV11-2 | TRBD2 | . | CASSFPSGSGIGELFF | TGTGCCAGCAGCTTTCCTAGCGGGAGTGGTATCGGGGAGCTGTTTTTT
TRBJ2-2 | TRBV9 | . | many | CASSENTGELFF | TGTGCCAGCAGCGAGAACACCGGGGAGCTGTTTTTT
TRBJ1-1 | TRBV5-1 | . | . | CASIQQGDTEAFF | TGCGCCAGCATTCAACAGGGAGACACTGAAGCTTTCTTT